This TCR beta chain was sequenced in a study of OX40 agonist ivuxolimab in advanced cancers. At the level of the study: Patients received the agonistic anti-OX40 (CD134) antibody ivuxolimab. Across the patients, intravenous ivuxolimab was delivered every 2 weeks at 0.01 to 10 mg/kg. Cancers in dose escalation were hepatocellular, melanoma, renal cell and head and neck. From roughly 20 to 90 years was the age range, with a mean of roughly 59 years, and over 80% were male.

V lost 10 bases to trimming and J lost 4 bases; unmatched junction nucleotides: 10. CDR3 length: 14 residues. CDR1 and CDR2 (germline): MRHNA, SNTAGT. TCRdb keeps only in-frame clones here, not all; method: immunoSEQ multiplex PCR. The sample holds approximately 20,000 clones, 75% to 90% seen once. This sequence joins TRBV6-4 and TRBJ2-7, with 10 bases aligning to TRBD1. Source: CD4+ or CD8+ T cells sorted from blood, taken in a trial of the OX40 agonist ivuxolimab. The TCR sequence derives from an adult with an advanced solid tumor such as melanoma, head and neck, liver or kidney cancer. DNA of the CDR3: TGTGCCACCTCGATCGGGACAGGGGAGTACGAGCAGTACTTC. This gives the protein CATSIGTGEYEQYF.